The rows below give T cell receptor beta chains drawn from one sample of a study of blood T cell repertoires in COVID-19. Sequencing was performed with immunoSEQ multiplex PCR; in TCRdb, only in-frame clones are kept and a portion is missing. Altogether about 66,000 clones are present, approximately 90% being singletons, with the ten largest covering 6.4%. The specimen sequenced was peripheral blood. The receptor set was obtained from a woman in her 70s with acute or convalescent COVID-19. CDR3s include the opening cysteine and the closing phenylalanine or tryptophan. D genes are given only for firm matches. A clone size is listed for some rows: how often the clone was seen (once, few, many), or a class if it is expanded.

J gene: TRBJ1-1
V gene: TRBV18
D gene: -
clone size: -
CDR3 DNA: TGTGCCAGCTCAACGGGGAACACTGAAGCTTTCTTT
CDR3 protein: CASSTGNTEAFF

J gene: TRBJ2-1
V gene: TRBV2
D gene: TRBD2
clone size: -
CDR3 DNA: TGTGCCAGCAAAGGGGGACTAGCGGTTTACAATGAGCAGTTCTTC
CDR3 protein: CASKGGLAVYNEQFF

J gene: TRBJ2-3
V gene: TRBV5-5
D gene: -
clone size: few
CDR3 DNA: TGTGCCAGCAGCCCTATGGACAGATCCACAGATACGCAGTATTTT
CDR3 protein: CASSPMDRSTDTQYF

J gene: TRBJ1-6
V gene: TRBV19
D gene: -
clone size: -
CDR3 DNA: TGTGCCAGTAGTACCAAAAGCTCCATATATTCACCCCTCCACTTT
CDR3 protein: CASSTKSSIYSPLHF

J gene: TRBJ1-2
V gene: TRBV7-2
D gene: -
clone size: once
CDR3 DNA: TGTGCCAGCAGCCCATTCCATTCACAGGGCGCGGCAAAGGGCTACACCTTC
CDR3 protein: CASSPFHSQGAAKGYTF

J gene: TRBJ1-5
V gene: TRBV19
D gene: -
clone size: -
CDR3 DNA: TGTGCCAGTAGTATCCGTCCACGGGGGGCAAGCAATCAGCCCCAGCATTTT
CDR3 protein: CASSIRPRGASNQPQHF

J gene: TRBJ2-3
V gene: TRBV29-1
D gene: TRBD1
clone size: -
CDR3 DNA: TGCAGCGTGGGGATCGGACAGGCAGATACGCAGTATTTT
CDR3 protein: CSVGIGQADTQYF

J gene: TRBJ2-1
V gene: TRBV5-6
D gene: TRBD1
clone size: -
CDR3 DNA: TGTGCCAGCAGCTTCAGGGGGTCGGGTCCGCGGAATGTGTATAATGAGCAGTTCTTC
CDR3 protein: CASSFRGSGPRNVYNEQFF

J gene: TRBJ1-3
V gene: TRBV7-2
D gene: -
clone size: -
CDR3 DNA: TGTGCCAGCAGCTTAGTCCAGGGGTCAGGAAACACCATATATTTT
CDR3 protein: CASSLVQGSGNTIYF

J gene: TRBJ1-2
V gene: TRBV28
D gene: TRBD1
clone size: -
CDR3 DNA: TGTGCCAGCACCCCACCGGGACAGTGGTTAGGCTACACCTTC
CDR3 protein: CASTPPGQWLGYTF

J gene: TRBJ2-7
V gene: TRBV4-1
D gene: -
clone size: -
CDR3 DNA: TGCGCCAGCAGCCCCTGGTTAGCCAGCGGCGAGCAGTACTTC
CDR3 protein: CASSPWLASGEQYF

J gene: TRBJ1-1
V gene: TRBV12-3/TRBV12-4
D gene: -
clone size: -
CDR3 DNA: TGTGCCAGCACTTTAGAAACAGTTACTGAAGCTTTCTTT
CDR3 protein: CASTLETVTEAFF

J gene: TRBJ2-1
V gene: TRBV27
D gene: -
clone size: -
CDR3 DNA: TGTGCCAGCAGTTTATCTGGGACTGCCAGGGGGGATGAGCAGTTCTTC
CDR3 protein: CASSLSGTARGDEQFF

J gene: TRBJ2-1
V gene: TRBV27
D gene: -
clone size: -
CDR3 DNA: TGTGCCAGCAGTTTAGAGGATTCCTACAATGAGCAGTTCTTC
CDR3 protein: CASSLEDSYNEQFF

J gene: TRBJ2-3
V gene: TRBV11-2
D gene: -
clone size: few
CDR3 DNA: TGTGCCAGCAGCTTAGTGGGGGCCCCCACAGATACGCAGTATTTT
CDR3 protein: CASSLVGAPTDTQYF

J gene: TRBJ2-1
V gene: TRBV7-9
D gene: TRBD2
clone size: once
CDR3 DNA: TGTGCCAGCAGCTGGCCTGAGAGCGGGGGGACCTCCTACAATGAGCAGTTCTTC
CDR3 protein: CASSWPESGGTSYNEQFF

J gene: TRBJ1-4
V gene: TRBV6-5
D gene: TRBD1
clone size: -
CDR3 DNA: TGTGCCAGCAGTTACAACAGGGGAGTGGATGAAAAACTGTTTTTT
CDR3 protein: CASSYNRGVDEKLFF

J gene: TRBJ1-1
V gene: TRBV10-3
D gene: TRBD1
clone size: once
CDR3 DNA: TGTGCCATCAGTGAGGCAGAGACAGGGACTGAAGCTTTCTTT
CDR3 protein: CAISEAETGTEAFF

J gene: TRBJ1-5
V gene: TRBV2
D gene: TRBD1
clone size: -
CDR3 DNA: TGTGCCAGCAGTCCGGGACAGGGGCTCTTCAATCAGCCCCAGCATTTT
CDR3 protein: CASSPGQGLFNQPQHF

J gene: TRBJ1-5
V gene: TRBV6-1
D gene: -
clone size: -
CDR3 DNA: TGTGCCAGCAGTGAAGATGTGGGGATGGTCCTGGAGGACCAGCCCCAGCATTTT
CDR3 protein: CASSEDVGMVLEDQPQHF

J gene: TRBJ2-7
V gene: TRBV2
D gene: TRBD2
clone size: -
CDR3 DNA: TGTGCCAGCAGTGCTCTACGGGGGGGGGCCTACGAGCAGTACTTC
CDR3 protein: CASSALRGGAYEQYF

J gene: TRBJ1-2
V gene: TRBV19
D gene: -
clone size: -
CDR3 DNA: TGTGCCAGTAGGAAGATCCCAGCTAACTATGGCTACACCTTC
CDR3 protein: CASRKIPANYGYTF

J gene: TRBJ2-2
V gene: TRBV3-1/TRBV3-2
D gene: TRBD2
clone size: -
CDR3 DNA: TGTGCCAGCAGACCTTTTCTAGCGGGAGAAGGCACCGGGGAGCTGTTTTTT
CDR3 protein: CASRPFLAGEGTGELFF

J gene: TRBJ1-2
V gene: TRBV2
D gene: TRBD1
clone size: -
CDR3 DNA: TGTGCCAGCAGTGTGGACAGGGGGCGCGAAGGCTACACCTTC
CDR3 protein: CASSVDRGREGYTF

J gene: TRBJ1-6
V gene: TRBV7-9
D gene: -
clone size: -
CDR3 DNA: TGTGCCAGCAGCTTGTCAGGCGCAAATTCACCCCTCCACTTT
CDR3 protein: CASSLSGANSPLHF

J gene: TRBJ1-5
V gene: TRBV6-5
D gene: TRBD1
clone size: -
CDR3 DNA: TGTGCCAGCAGCTCCACAGGGGGTAGCAATCAGCCCCAGCATTTT
CDR3 protein: CASSSTGGSNQPQHF

J gene: TRBJ1-2
V gene: TRBV25-1
D gene: TRBD1
clone size: -
CDR3 DNA: TGTGCCAGCAGCACAGACAGGGACAACTATGGCTACACCTTC
CDR3 protein: CASSTDRDNYGYTF

J gene: TRBJ1-2
V gene: TRBV10-3
D gene: TRBD1
clone size: -
CDR3 DNA: TGTGCCATCAGTGAAAACAGGGGAAGCTACACCTTC
CDR3 protein: CAISENRGSYTF

J gene: TRBJ1-4
V gene: TRBV30
D gene: -
clone size: once
CDR3 DNA: TGTGCCTGGAACGGTGAAAATGAAAAACTGTTTTTT
CDR3 protein: CAWNGENEKLFF

J gene: TRBJ2-2
V gene: TRBV27
D gene: -
clone size: -
CDR3 DNA: TGTGCCAGCAGTTTATCCAGGGCGTACGGGGAGCTGTTTTTT
CDR3 protein: CASSLSRAYGELFF

J gene: TRBJ1-1
V gene: TRBV18
D gene: TRBD1
clone size: -
CDR3 DNA: TGTGCCAGCTCACCGGGGGACAGGGCGATAGGAGCTTTCTTT
CDR3 protein: CASSPGDRAIGAFF

J gene: TRBJ1-5
V gene: TRBV7-8
D gene: -
clone size: -
CDR3 DNA: TGTGCCAGCAGGGCGGGGGCTCTGGGCAATCAGCCCCAGCATTTT
CDR3 protein: CASRAGALGNQPQHF

J gene: TRBJ2-3
V gene: TRBV6-5
D gene: -
clone size: few
CDR3 DNA: TGTGCCAGCAGTTATGCGCCCACAGATACGCAGTATTTT
CDR3 protein: CASSYAPTDTQYF

J gene: TRBJ2-7
V gene: TRBV4-2
D gene: TRBD2
clone size: -
CDR3 DNA: TGTGCCAGCAGCCAAGATGCCGGGGGGAGCTCCTACGAGCAGTACTTC
CDR3 protein: CASSQDAGGSSYEQYF

J gene: TRBJ2-1
V gene: TRBV11-2
D gene: TRBD2
clone size: -
CDR3 DNA: TGTGCCAGCAGCCCCTCCGGGGGGTATGAGCAGTTCTTC
CDR3 protein: CASSPSGGYEQFF

J gene: TRBJ1-2
V gene: TRBV7-2
D gene: TRBD1
clone size: -
CDR3 DNA: TGTGCCAGCAGCTTAGGCCCGGGACAGGGGGGCAGTTCCTATGGCTACACCTTC
CDR3 protein: CASSLGPGQGGSSYGYTF

J gene: TRBJ2-1
V gene: TRBV9
D gene: TRBD2
clone size: -
CDR3 DNA: TGTGCCAGCAGCGCCGCTAGCGGGAGGCCCTACAATGAGCAGTTCTTC
CDR3 protein: CASSAASGRPYNEQFF

J gene: TRBJ1-2
V gene: TRBV7-6
D gene: TRBD1
clone size: -
CDR3 DNA: TGTGCCAGCAGCTCCCTCGCGGGACAGGGGGCGGATGGCTACACCTTC
CDR3 protein: CASSSLAGQGADGYTF

J gene: TRBJ1-1
V gene: TRBV27
D gene: -
clone size: -
CDR3 DNA: TGTGCCAGCAGTTATAACAGGGTTCCCACTGAAGCTTTCTTT
CDR3 protein: CASSYNRVPTEAFF

J gene: TRBJ2-7
V gene: TRBV5-1
D gene: TRBD1
clone size: -
CDR3 DNA: TGCGCCAGCAGCTTGGGCCGAGGGGACAGGGTTCCCCACGAGCAGTACTTC
CDR3 protein: CASSLGRGDRVPHEQYF

J gene: TRBJ1-2
V gene: TRBV4-1
D gene: -
clone size: -
CDR3 DNA: TGCGCCAGCAGCCAACCCGGGACATCAGACTATGGCTACACCTTC
CDR3 protein: CASSQPGTSDYGYTF